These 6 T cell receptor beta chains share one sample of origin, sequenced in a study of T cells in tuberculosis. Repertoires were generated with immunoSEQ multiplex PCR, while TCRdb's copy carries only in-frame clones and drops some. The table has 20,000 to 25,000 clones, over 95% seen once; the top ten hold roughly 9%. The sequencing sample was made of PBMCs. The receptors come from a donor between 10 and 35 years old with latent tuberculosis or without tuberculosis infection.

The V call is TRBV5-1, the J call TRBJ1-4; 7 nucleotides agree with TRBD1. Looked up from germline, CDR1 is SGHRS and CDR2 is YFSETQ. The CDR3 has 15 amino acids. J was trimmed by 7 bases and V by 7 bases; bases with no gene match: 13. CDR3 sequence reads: CASGPTGTVAEKLFF. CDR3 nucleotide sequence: TGCGCCAGCGGACCAACCGGGACAGTTGCTGAAAAACTGTTTTTT.

CDR3 sequence (DNA): TGTGCCAGTAGTATAGATCTCGCTAGCGCACTGCTTAGCTCCTACAATGAGCAGTTCTTC. Translation gives CASSIDLASALLSSYNEQFF. V and J are TRBV19 and TRBJ2-1, with D possibly TRBD2 on 6 matching bases. Deletions cut 0 bases from V and 0 bases from J, with 21 bases between. This CDR3 is built from 20 residues. The germline V gene encodes CDR1 LNHDA and CDR2 SQIVND (reference sequence).

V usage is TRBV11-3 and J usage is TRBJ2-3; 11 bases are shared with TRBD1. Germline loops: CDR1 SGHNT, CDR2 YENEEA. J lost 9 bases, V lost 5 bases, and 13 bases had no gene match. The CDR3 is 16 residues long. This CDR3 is CASSATGTGGLGTQYF. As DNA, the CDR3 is TGTGCCAGCAGCGCCACCGGGACAGGGGGTTTGGGGACGCAGTATTTT. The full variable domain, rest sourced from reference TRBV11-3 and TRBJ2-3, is EAGVVQSPRYKIIEKKQPVAFWCNPISGHNTLYWYLQNLGQGPELLIRYENEEAVDDSQLPKDRFSAERLKGVDSTLKIQPAELGDSAVYLCASSATGTGGLGTQYFGPGTRLTVL.

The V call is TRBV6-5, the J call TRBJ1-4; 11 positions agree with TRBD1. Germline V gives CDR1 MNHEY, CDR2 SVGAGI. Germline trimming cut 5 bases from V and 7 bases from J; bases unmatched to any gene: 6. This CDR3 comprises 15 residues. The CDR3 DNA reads TGTGCCAGCAGTAGTGGACAGGGGGCCTTTGAAAAACTGTTTTTT. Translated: CASSSGQGAFEKLFF.

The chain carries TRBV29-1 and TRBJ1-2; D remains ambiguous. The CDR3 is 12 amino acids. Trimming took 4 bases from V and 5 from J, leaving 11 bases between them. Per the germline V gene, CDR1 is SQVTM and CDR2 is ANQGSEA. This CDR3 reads CSVAEGVYGYTF. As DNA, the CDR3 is TGCAGCGTTGCCGAGGGAGTATATGGCTACACCTTC.

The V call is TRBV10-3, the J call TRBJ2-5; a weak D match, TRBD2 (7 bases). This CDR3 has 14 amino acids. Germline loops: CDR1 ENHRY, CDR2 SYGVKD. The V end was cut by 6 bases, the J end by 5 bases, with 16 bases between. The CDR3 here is CAIRIGGGLETQYF. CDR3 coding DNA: TGTGCCATCAGGATAGGGGGGGGCTTGGAGACCCAGTACTTC.